This T cell receptor beta chain came from a study of identical twins' blood T cells. Whole-study context: Some 12 libraries, six alpha and six beta, gave approximately 48 million reads.

The donors were healthy female monozygous twins, three pairs in total. V was cut by 3 bases and J by 4 bases, with 7 bases left in between. The CDR3 has 11 amino acids. Looked up from germline, CDR1 is GTSNPN and CDR2 is SVGIG (reference sequence). Study-wide points: Shared environment remains a possible cause of twin similarity.

Libraries were made from RNA as TCR cDNA, using a modified protocol. TCRdb fed the 5' RACE reads into MiXCR, producing one record per CDR3 protein. The sample gives roughly 380,000 distinct CDR3 sequences, roughly 30% of which show up once; approximately 6.6% is in the top ten. Concerning this clonotype: Its antigen is unidentified.

Sample: PBMCs. The chain uses TRBV30 and TRBJ2-7; D not resolved. This clonotype was sampled from a woman aged 18-55 years in good health. This CDR3 reads CAWSGAYEQYF. The CDR3 region has the DNA TGTGCCTGGAGCGGAGCGTACGAGCAGTACTTC.